Listed below are T cell receptor beta chains from one sample, sequenced in a study of blood T cell repertoires in COVID-19. The table came from immunoSEQ multiplex PCR; TCRdb's copy has only in-frame clones and leaves some out. The data show some 99,000 clones, around four fifths seen once. The sample taken for sequencing was peripheral blood. The receptors shown here come from a woman aged 55-69 years with acute or convalescent COVID-19. Both conserved end residues are part of each CDR3. Each record gives: CDR3 DNA, CDR3 protein, CDR3 length, D gene, V gene, clone size, J gene. D genes are given only for firm matches. Size tells how often a clone was seen (once, few, many) or the class of an expanded clone, and some rows leave it out.

TGTGCCAGCAGCAACAACAGGGGCTCCTACGAGCAGTACTTC CASSNNRGSYEQYF 14 TRBD1 TRBV5-5 . TRBJ2-7
TGTGCCAGCAGCTTGGGGGGAGCGCGGGCAGATACGCAGTATTTT CASSLGGARADTQYF 15 . TRBV7-2 . TRBJ2-3
TGTGCCAGTAGTGGCGGACTTAGCAATCAGCCCCAGCATTTT CASSGGLSNQPQHF 14 . TRBV19 . TRBJ1-5
TGCGCCAGCAGCTTGGTTCCAGGGCAGAACACTGAAGCTTTCTTT CASSLVPGQNTEAFF 15 . TRBV5-1 . TRBJ1-1
TGTGCCAGCAGTTACTCGGCAGGGTTGGATCAGCCCCAGCATTTT CASSYSAGLDQPQHF 15 . TRBV6-6 . TRBJ1-5
TGTGCCAGCAGCCCTCGGCCAGGGGCTAATGAAAAACTGTTTTTT CASSPRPGANEKLFF 15 . TRBV9 once TRBJ1-4
TGCGCCAGCAGCCGCGAAGGGGACATTCAGTACTTC CASSREGDIQYF 12 . TRBV5-1 . TRBJ2-4
TGTGCCAGCAGCCTCACAGGGGGACTTATTGGCTACACCTTC CASSLTGGLIGYTF 14 TRBD1 TRBV28 few TRBJ1-2
TGTGCCAGCTTCGGACAGAGTATGAACACTGAAGCTTTCTTT CASFGQSMNTEAFF 14 . TRBV6-5 once TRBJ1-1
TGTGCCAGCAGCCCGAAATTTGGACACTCGAACACTGAAGCTTTCTTT CASSPKFGHSNTEAFF 16 . TRBV7-6 . TRBJ1-1
TGTGCCAGCAGCTGGACTCTCAGTCGTACTGAAGCTTTCTTT CASSWTLSRTEAFF 14 . TRBV5-4 . TRBJ1-1
TGTGCCAGCAGCTTACCGCGTGAAGCTTTCTTT CASSLPREAFF 11 . TRBV7-9 . TRBJ1-1
TGTGCCAGCACGGATTTGGGGGCTTCACCCCTCCACTTT CASTDLGASPLHF 13 . TRBV2 . TRBJ1-6
TGCGCCAGCAGCACGGGACTAGCGGGGGTCCAGTACTTC CASSTGLAGVQYF 13 TRBD2 TRBV5-1 . TRBJ2-5
TGTGCCAGCAGCACTCCGACAGAGAGTTATGGCTACACCTTC CASSTPTESYGYTF 14 . TRBV6-6 . TRBJ1-2
TGTGCCAGCAGCCCCCTCGGGAGGATTAGCAATCAGCCCCAGCATTTT CASSPLGRISNQPQHF 16 . TRBV19 . TRBJ1-5
TGTGCCAGCAGCGCTTCAGGGGGGACCGGGGAGCTGTTTTTT CASSASGGTGELFF 14 . TRBV9 . TRBJ2-2
TGTGCCAGCAGTGACGGGGGTCCCAATCAGCCCCAGCATTTT CASSDGGPNQPQHF 14 . TRBV2 . TRBJ1-5
TGTGCCAGTACCGATTACACCGGGATTCCTGGAAACACCATATATTTT CASTDYTGIPGNTIYF 16 . TRBV19 . TRBJ1-3
TGTGCCAGCAGTGTCTGGACTACACAAGAGACCCAGTACTTC CASSVWTTQETQYF 14 . TRBV2 . TRBJ2-5
TGTGCCATCAGTGGGGACACCATGAACACTGAAGCTTTCTTT CAISGDTMNTEAFF 14 . TRBV10-3 . TRBJ1-1
TGCGCCAGCAGCCAAGGCACCCCGGCGGGCAATCAGCCCCAGCATTTT CASSQGTPAGNQPQHF 16 . TRBV4-1 . TRBJ1-5
TGTGCCTCTACAGGATATAGCAATCAGCCCCAGCATTTT CASTGYSNQPQHF 13 . TRBV6-5 . TRBJ1-5
TGCGCCAGCAGCCCGGGCGGGACCCTGGTCTACAATGAGCAGTTCTTC CASSPGGTLVYNEQFF 16 . TRBV5-1 . TRBJ2-1
TGTGCCAGCAGGAGGAGTGGGTCACCCCTCCACTTT CASRRSGSPLHF 12 . TRBV2 few TRBJ1-6
TGCGCCAGCAGCTTATCGACAGGGAGAACCTACGAGCAGTACTTC CASSLSTGRTYEQYF 15 TRBD1 TRBV5-1 . TRBJ2-7
TGTGCCAGCAGCTTAGCTGACCGGGTGCGCACTGAAGCTTTCTTT CASSLADRVRTEAFF 15 . TRBV7-8 . TRBJ1-1
TGTGCCAGCAGTTACGGGACAGGGGCTGGAAACACCATATATTTT CASSYGTGAGNTIYF 15 TRBD1 TRBV6-5 . TRBJ1-3
TGTGCCAGCAGGGTCGGACAGGGGGTTACCACTGAAGCTTTCTTT CASRVGQGVTTEAFF 15 TRBD1 TRBV6-6 . TRBJ1-1
TGTGCCATCAGTAAGGACAGTGGGGAGACCCAGTACTTC CAISKDSGETQYF 13 . TRBV10-3 . TRBJ2-5
TGTGCCAGCAGCTTAATAGCACAGCCCCAGCATTTT CASSLIAQPQHF 12 . TRBV7-3 few TRBJ1-5
TGTGCCAGCACGATGACAGGAGGCAATTCACCCCTCCACTTT CASTMTGGNSPLHF 14 . TRBV6-6 . TRBJ1-6
TGTGCCAGCAGTGAAGAGGGGGATGGTAGCAATCAGCCCCAGCATTTT CASSEEGDGSNQPQHF 16 . TRBV6-1 . TRBJ1-5
TGTGCCACCAGCAGAGATTCGAGCTACTCTGGAAACACCATATATTTT CATSRDSSYSGNTIYF 16 . TRBV15 . TRBJ1-3
TGTGCCAGCTCACCACCTTCGAGCGGGGGATACAATGAGCAGTTCTTC CASSPPSSGGYNEQFF 16 TRBD2 TRBV18 once TRBJ2-1
TGTGCCACCGGGACAGGGAACACTGAAGCTTTCTTT CATGTGNTEAFF 12 TRBD1 TRBV3-1/TRBV3-2 once TRBJ1-1
TGTGCCAGCAGCCAGCTAGGGACAGCGTACCAAGAGACCCAGTACTTC CASSQLGTAYQETQYF 16 TRBD1 TRBV3-1/TRBV3-2 . TRBJ2-5
TGTGCCAGCAGCGTAGATGAGGGGGGGTCCCAGCATTTT CASSVDEGGSQHF 13 . TRBV9 . TRBJ1-5
TGTGCCAGCGAGTACCTAAGCTCCTACAATGAGCAGTTCTTC CASEYLSSYNEQFF 14 . TRBV2 . TRBJ2-1
TGTGCCATCAAGGCGACAGGGCTTAACTATGGCTACACCTTC CAIKATGLNYGYTF 14 TRBD1 TRBV10-3 few TRBJ1-2
TGTGCCATCAGGGAGACAGGGGAGGATGGCTACACCTTC CAIRETGEDGYTF 13 TRBD1 TRBV10-3 few TRBJ1-2
TGTGCCAGCTCACCTCCCGGACAGGGATGGAGGTCGGGTGAGCAGTTCTTC CASSPPGQGWRSGEQFF 17 TRBD1 TRBV18 . TRBJ2-1
TGTGCCAGCGCAAGGGGTAACACTGAAGCTTTCTTT CASARGNTEAFF 12 . TRBV6-8 few TRBJ1-1
TGTGCCAGCAGCTTAGTTTCCGGACAGGGTGGGGGGACCCAGTACTTC CASSLVSGQGGGTQYF 16 TRBD1 TRBV7-2 . TRBJ2-5
TGTGCCAGCAGCTTAGTTGCGGGAGTTAGGGAGACCCAGTACTTC CASSLVAGVRETQYF 15 TRBD2 TRBV7-2 . TRBJ2-5
TGTGCCAGCAGCTTGACTAGCGGGACGCACGGGGCCAACGTCCTGACTTTC CASSLTSGTHGANVLTF 17 TRBD2 TRBV7-2 once TRBJ2-6
TGCGCCAGCAGCGTGGGACAGGCATCCAATGAGCAGTTCTTC CASSVGQASNEQFF 14 TRBD1 TRBV5-1 . TRBJ2-1
TGTGCCAGTAGTACCAGGCCCGACAGGGGTCGCAATCAGCCCCAGCATTTT CASSTRPDRGRNQPQHF 17 TRBD1 TRBV19 . TRBJ1-5
TGTGCCAGCAGCTTCGCTCGGAGCACAGATACGCAGTATTTT CASSFARSTDTQYF 14 . TRBV11-2 few TRBJ2-3
TGTGCCAGCAGCTTGGAGGAGGGGAGTAGGCAGTTCTTC CASSLEEGSRQFF 13 . TRBV5-4 . TRBJ2-1
TGTGCCAGCAGTTTGGACAGGGGAACCTTTGAAGCTTTCTTT CASSLDRGTFEAFF 14 TRBD1 TRBV27 . TRBJ1-1
TGTGCCAGCAGCCGCAGGGCCAATGAGCAGTTCTTC CASSRRANEQFF 12 . TRBV6-2/TRBV6-3 . TRBJ2-1
TGTGCCAGCAGCTTAGAGTCAGGGGATGGAAACACCATATATTTT CASSLESGDGNTIYF 15 . TRBV7-6 . TRBJ1-3
TGTGCCAGCAGCTCGACAGGGAACACTGAAGCTTTCTTT CASSSTGNTEAFF 13 . TRBV2 . TRBJ1-1
TGTGCCAGCTGTGCAGACTACAATGAGCAGTTCTTC CASCADYNEQFF 12 . TRBV18 . TRBJ2-1
TGTGCCAGCAGTGATAACAGAAATCAGCCCCAGCATTTT CASSDNRNQPQHF 13 . TRBV6-1 . TRBJ1-5
TGTGCCAGCAGCCCCATGGCAAACGAGCAGTACTTC CASSPMANEQYF 12 . TRBV7-9 . TRBJ2-7
TGCAGCGTTGCGATGGGACTCGGGGACCACGAGCAGTACTTC CSVAMGLGDHEQYF 14 . TRBV29-1 many TRBJ2-7